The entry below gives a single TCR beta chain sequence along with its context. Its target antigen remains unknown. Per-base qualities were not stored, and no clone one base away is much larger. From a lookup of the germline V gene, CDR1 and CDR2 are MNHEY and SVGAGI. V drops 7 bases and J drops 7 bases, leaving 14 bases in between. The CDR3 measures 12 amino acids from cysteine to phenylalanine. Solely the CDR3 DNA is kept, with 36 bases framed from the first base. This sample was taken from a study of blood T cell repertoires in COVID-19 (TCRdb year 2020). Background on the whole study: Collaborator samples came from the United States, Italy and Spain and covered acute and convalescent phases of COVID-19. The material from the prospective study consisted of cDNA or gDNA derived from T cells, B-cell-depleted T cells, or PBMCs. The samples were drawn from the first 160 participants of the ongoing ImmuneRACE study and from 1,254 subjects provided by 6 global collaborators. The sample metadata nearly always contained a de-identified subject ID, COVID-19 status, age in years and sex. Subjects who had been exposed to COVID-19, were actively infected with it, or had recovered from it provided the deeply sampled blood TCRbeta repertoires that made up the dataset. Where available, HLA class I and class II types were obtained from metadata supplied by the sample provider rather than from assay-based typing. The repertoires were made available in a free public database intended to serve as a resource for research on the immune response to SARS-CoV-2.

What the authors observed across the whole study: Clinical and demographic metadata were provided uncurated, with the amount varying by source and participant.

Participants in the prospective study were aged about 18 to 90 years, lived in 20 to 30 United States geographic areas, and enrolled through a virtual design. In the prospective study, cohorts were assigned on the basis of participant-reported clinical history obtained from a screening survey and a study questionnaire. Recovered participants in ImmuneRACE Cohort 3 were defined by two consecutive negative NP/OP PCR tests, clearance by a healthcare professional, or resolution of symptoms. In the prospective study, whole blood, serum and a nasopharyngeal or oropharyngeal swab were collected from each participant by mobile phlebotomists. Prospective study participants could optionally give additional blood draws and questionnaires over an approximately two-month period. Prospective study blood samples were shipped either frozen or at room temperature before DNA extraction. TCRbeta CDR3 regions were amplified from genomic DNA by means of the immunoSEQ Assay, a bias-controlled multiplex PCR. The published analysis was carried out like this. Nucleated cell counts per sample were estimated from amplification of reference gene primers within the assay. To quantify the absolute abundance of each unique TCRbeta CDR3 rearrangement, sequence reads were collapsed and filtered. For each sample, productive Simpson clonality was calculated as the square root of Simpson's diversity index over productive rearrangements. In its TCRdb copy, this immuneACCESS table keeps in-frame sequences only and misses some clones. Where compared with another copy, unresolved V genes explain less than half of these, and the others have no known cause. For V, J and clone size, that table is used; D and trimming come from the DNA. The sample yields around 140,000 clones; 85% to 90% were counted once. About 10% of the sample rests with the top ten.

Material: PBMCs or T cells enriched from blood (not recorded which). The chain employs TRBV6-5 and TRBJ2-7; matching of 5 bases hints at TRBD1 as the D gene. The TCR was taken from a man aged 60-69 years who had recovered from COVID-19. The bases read TGTGCCAGCACCAGACCAGGGAAGGAGCAGTACTTC. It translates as CASTRPGKEQYF.